This TCR beta chain was sequenced during a study of blood T cell repertoires in COVID-19. Study summary: COVID-19 samples, acute and convalescent, were from the United States, Italy and Spain. Nucleic acid was either cDNA or gDNA, and it came from T cells, B-cell-depleted T cells, or PBMCs.

Original analysis: Nucleated cell number was recorded as an estimate derived from reference gene primer amplification. Generated by immunoSEQ multiplex PCR, the TCRdb table keeps only in-frame clones and is missing some. V and J calls and clone size are as listed in that table; D and trimming were resolved from the DNA. This sample carries 190,000 or so clones, approximately 87% of them seen once, and the ten largest clones take approximately 0.93%. V shed 5 bases and J shed 0 bases, with 8 bases lying between them. Germline V gene data show CDR1 as SGHTA and CDR2 as FQGNSA. This CDR3 region has 14 residues.

The chain carries TRBV7-2 and TRBJ1-3; D gene ambiguous. This clonotype was obtained from a woman aged 18-29 years who had recovered from COVID-19. The sequenced sample was peripheral blood. This CDR3 is CASSQTLSGNTIYF. For the CDR3, the DNA is TGTGCCAGCAGCCAGACACTCTCTGGAAACACCATATATTTT.